What follows are 11 T cell receptor beta chains derived from one specimen sequenced in a study of T cells after yellow fever vaccination. TCRdb ran MiXCR on the 5' RACE reads and lists one entry per CDR3 protein. The repertoire holds around 550,000 distinct CDR3 sequences, with 19% as singletons. This specimen was PBMCs, taken 15 days after the yellow fever booster vaccination. All receptors derive from a man aged 30 to 45 who received the YFV17D yellow fever vaccine.

This clonotype came up a few times. The rearrangement uses TRBV7-8 and TRBJ2-1; 7 positions match TRBD2. The CDR3 runs 14 residues. The germline V gene encodes CDR1 SGHVS and CDR2 FQNEAQ. The J segment lost 9 bases and the V segment lost 9 bases, leaving 14 bases of the junction unmatched. This CDR3 is CASGREGRVVEQFF. CDR3 bases: TGTGCCAGTGGGAGGGAGGGCCGTGTCGTTGAGCAGTTCTTC.

The J gene is TRBJ2-1, the V gene TRBV6-2 or TRBV6-3; 14 bases align to TRBD2. The CDR3 sequence is 19 residues long. After removal of 10 bases from V and 2 bases from J, the junction contained 16 bases not matched to a gene. Germline V gene data show CDR1 as MNHEY and CDR2 as SVGEGT. The CDR3 nucleotides are TGTGCCACCCAGGGGCCGGGACTAGCGGGAGCTGAGACCTACAATGAGCAGTTCTTC. It translates to CATQGPGLAGAETYNEQFF.

This chain links TRBV4-2 with TRBJ2-7, with a tentative D call TRBD2 (5 bases). The germline CDR1 and CDR2 sequences are LGHNA and YNFKEQ. The V end was cut by 1 base, the J end by 5 bases, with 15 bases between. This CDR3 region has 15 residues. The CDR3 DNA reads TGTGCCAGCAGCCAAGTACTAGGAGGCGAGAACGAGCAGTACTTC. Protein product: CASSQVLGGENEQYF.

The chain joins TRBV7-2 to TRBJ2-1; no clear D gene. The V gene lost 7 bases and the J gene lost 0 bases, with 10 bases spanning the gap. Germline CDR1 SGHTA, CDR2 FQGNSA. The CDR3 contains 14 residues. CDR3 sequence reads: CASTRLSSYNEQFF. DNA of the CDR3: TGTGCCAGCACCAGACTGAGCTCCTACAATGAGCAGTTCTTC. The entire variable domain, with the rest obtained from reference TRBV7-2 and TRBJ2-1, is as follows: GAGVSQSPSNKVTEKGKDVELRCDPISGHTALYWYRQSLGQGLEFLIYFQGNSAPDKSGLPSDRFSAERTGGSVSTLTIQRTQQEDSAVYLCASTRLSSYNEQFFGPGTRLTVL.

At least ten counts were recorded for this clonotype. CDR3 DNA: TGTGCCAGCAGCCCCCTTGCCGGGGAGCTGTTTTTT. Translating it yields CASSPLAGELFF. The chain recombines TRBV12-3 or TRBV12-4 with TRBJ2-2; D unclear. Trimming took off 6 bases at V and 6 bases at J, with 8 bases between the two ends. The CDR3 runs to 12 residues.

The CDR3 loop reads CSVETQSYEQYF. The DNA for the CDR3 is TGCAGCGTAGAAACCCAGTCCTACGAGCAGTACTTC. This chain joins TRBV29-1 and TRBJ2-7, with D unclear. Trimming stripped 6 bases from V and 1 base from J, with 10 bases between. CDR3 length: 12 residues. Germline V gene data show CDR1 as SQVTM and CDR2 as ANQGSEA.

This clonotype occurred a few times. The genes are TRBV5-6 and TRBJ2-7, with no clear D. The CDR3 has 14 residues. The V end lost 7 bases, the J end lost 2 bases, and 16 bases lay between the germline ends. Germline V gene sequence: CDR1 SGHDT, CDR2 YYEEEE. This CDR3 reads CASSHPGPPYEQYF. The CDR3 DNA reads as TGTGCCAGCTCCCACCCCGGGCCACCCTACGAGCAGTACTTC.

J is TRBJ2-3 and V is TRBV12-3 or TRBV12-4, with 8 nucleotides matching TRBD2. The length of the CDR3 is 15 residues. J was trimmed by 3 bases and V by 2 bases; bases with no gene match: 4. The CDR3 sequence is CASSLRGLGTDTQYF. The CDR3 DNA sequence: TGTGCCAGCAGTTTACGGGGACTAGGGACAGATACGCAGTATTTT.

The rearrangement joins TRBV5-4 to TRBJ1-2, with 8 nucleotides matching TRBD1. The CDR3 is 17 residues long. Germline CDR1 reads SGHNT; CDR2 reads YYREEE (reference sequence). Trimming at V came to 4 bases and at J to 3 bases, leaving 14 bases not matched to a gene. The CDR3 DNA sequence: TGTGCCAGCAGCCCCGGACAGGGAAGGTTACGGGACTATGGCTACACCTTC. Encoded protein: CASSPGQGRLRDYGYTF.

Only a few counts were recorded for this clonotype. V usage is TRBV30 and J usage is TRBJ2-2, with 8 bases identical to TRBD2. Losses at the gene ends were 7 bases for V and 2 bases for J; bases not matched to a gene: 9. From germline, CDR1 is GTSNPN and CDR2 SVGIG (reference sequence). The CDR3 sequence is 15 residues long. CDR3 amino acids: CASYGSGSNTGELFF. The CDR3 DNA sequence: TGTGCCTCCTATGGGAGCGGGAGTAACACCGGGGAGCTGTTTTTT. The full variable domain, with the rest looked up from reference TRBV30 and TRBJ2-2, is SQTIHQWPATLVQPVGSPLSLECTVEGTSNPNLYWYRQAAGRGLQLLFYSVGIGQISSEVPQNLSASRPQDRQFILSSKKLLLSDSGFYLCASYGSGSNTGELFFGEGSRLTVL.

The chain joins TRBV5-1 to TRBJ1-6; D is possibly TRBD1 (5 bases). CDR1 SGHRS and CDR2 YFSETQ come from the germline V gene. This CDR3 has 15 residues. Trimming cost V 0 bases and J 5 bases, with 9 bases left between them. The CDR3 sequence: CASSLAGPDNSPLHF. CDR3 in DNA: TGCGCCAGCAGCTTGGCGGGACCCGATAATTCACCCCTCCACTTT. The full variable domain, rest sourced from reference TRBV5-1 and TRBJ1-6, is KAGVTQTPRYLIKTRGQQVTLSCSPISGHRSVSWYQQTPGQGLQFLFEYFSETQRNKGNFPGRFSGRQFSNSRSEMNVSTLELGDSALYLCASSLAGPDNSPLHFGNGTRLTVT.